Presented here are 5 T cell receptor delta chains from one specimen sequenced in a study of γδ T cells in repeated Plasmodium falciparum infection. TCRdb redid the clone calls on the multiplex PCR reads with CATT. Here the sample spans 70,000 to 95,000 delta-chain clones, 1.4% being singletons. Flow sorting of PBMC yielded separate Vgamma9/Vdelta2+ and Vdelta2-negative gammadelta T cell populations for bulk repertoire analysis. Sequences were obtained from gamma-delta T cells from blood. These receptors originate from a pool of human donors (malaria-infected and uninfected, not separated).

Note on this clone: Translating this DNA gives a protein that differs at residue 10 from the TCRdb one, which belongs to a much larger clone; a read error is likely, and the protein shown is this translation. J is TRDJ1 and V is TRAV38-2/DV8; D possibly corresponds to TRDD2 (5 bases). Assignment of the J gene here rests on matching the DNA to germline, because TCRdb gives none. CDR3 size: 17 residues. Per the germline V gene, CDR1 is TSESDYY and CDR2 is QEAYKQQN. V dropped 3 bases and J dropped 0 bases, with 18 bases sitting between them. CDR3 sequence reads: CAYRTHPTALYTDKLIF. For the CDR3, the DNA is TGTGCTTATAGGACCCACCCTACGGCCCTCTACACCGATAAACTCATCTTT.

Concerning this clone: Just one base apart from a much larger clone, this may be a read error. The chain recombines TRDV1 with TRDJ1; D remains ambiguous. CDR3 length: 9 amino acids. Germline CDR1 reads TSWWSYY; CDR2 reads QGS. This CDR3 reads CSVTAKLIF. CDR3 sequence (DNA): TGTTCCGTCACCGCTAAACTCATCTTT.

This clone came up a few times. TCRdb assigns this DNA the protein of a much larger clone, which departs from its translation at residue 4; this likely reflects a read error, and the protein shown comes from translating the DNA. The CDR3, as DNA: TGTGCTCTTGTGGAATTGGCCTTGCTGGGGGATACAGGACTCATCTTT. Translating gives CALVELALLGDTGLIF. This chain joins TRDV1 and TRDJ1, with 11 bases fitting TRDD3. Germline assignment: CDR1 TSWWSYY and CDR2 QGS. CDR3 length: 16 residues.

As concerns this clone: The translation of this DNA and the TCRdb protein of a much larger clone differ at residue 10, probably owing to a read error; the protein shown here is translated from the DNA. The chain combines TRDV1 with TRDJ1, with 8 bases aligning to TRDD2. No J gene is reported in TCRdb; it was inferred here by comparing the DNA with germline. The germline gives CDR1 TSWWSYY, CDR2 QGS. The CDR3 totals 21 residues. Trimming took 1 base from V and 0 from J; bases not matched to a gene: 19. Here the CDR3 reads CALGEPSYPPGLGGYTDKLIF. CDR3 DNA sequence: TGTGCTCTTGGGGAACCTTCCTACCCGCCGGGATTAGGGGGGTACACCGATAAACTCATCTTT.

This clone was detected only a few times. TCRdb assigns this DNA the protein of a much larger clone, which departs from its translation at residue 11; this likely reflects a read error, and the protein shown comes from translating the DNA. The chain uses TRDV1 and TRDJ1, with unresolved D. The J gene was missing in TCRdb and was found by matching the end of the DNA to germline. This CDR3 has 15 amino acids. CDR1 TSWWSYY and CDR2 QGS come from the germline V gene. This CDR3 is CALGESSHNTGKLIF. The CDR3 region has the DNA TGTGCTCTTGGGGAATCCTCACACAACACCGGTAAACTCATCTTT.